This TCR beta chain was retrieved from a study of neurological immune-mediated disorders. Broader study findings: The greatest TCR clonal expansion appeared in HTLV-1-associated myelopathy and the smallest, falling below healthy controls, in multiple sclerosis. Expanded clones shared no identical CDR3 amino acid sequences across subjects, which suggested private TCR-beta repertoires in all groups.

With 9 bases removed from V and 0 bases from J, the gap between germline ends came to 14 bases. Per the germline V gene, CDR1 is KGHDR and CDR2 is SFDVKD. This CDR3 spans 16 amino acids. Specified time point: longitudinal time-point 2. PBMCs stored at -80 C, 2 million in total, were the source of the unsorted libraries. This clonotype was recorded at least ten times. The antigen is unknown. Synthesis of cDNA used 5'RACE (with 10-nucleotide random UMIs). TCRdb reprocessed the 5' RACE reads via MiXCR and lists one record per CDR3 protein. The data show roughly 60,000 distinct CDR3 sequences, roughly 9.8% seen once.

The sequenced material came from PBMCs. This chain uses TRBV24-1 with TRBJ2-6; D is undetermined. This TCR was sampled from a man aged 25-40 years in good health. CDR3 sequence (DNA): TGTGCCACCGCGAAGGAGTCACCCTCTGGGGCCAACGTCCTGACTTTC. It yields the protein CATAKESPSGANVLTF.